The table lists the clone carrying this T cell receptor beta chain with many counts. Its target is not known. This entry comes from a study of T-cell reconstitution after alpha-beta-depleted transplantation in children. Study-level findings and limits: Several hundred expanded graft clones reportedly supplied alpha-beta T cells about two months after transplant.

Trimming pared 1 base from V and 8 bases from J, leaving 9 bases between. CDR3 length: 13 residues. Unique molecular identifiers were incorporated when the TCRbeta library was constructed. MiXCR, applied by TCRdb to the PCR reads, yields one record per CDR3 protein. The profile shows hundreds of thousands of distinct CDR3 sequences, about 23% of them singletons. The chain carries TRBV12-3 or TRBV12-4 and TRBJ2-1; D tentatively fits TRBD1 or TRBD2 (5 bases each). Specimen: PBMCs, mostly from graft donor cells, collected 360 days after TCRalphabeta/CD19-depleted stem cell transplant. The TCR comes from a boy less than two years old who had a stem cell transplant for acute myeloid leukemia, so the T cells may come from the graft donor. CDR3: CASSLGRDDEQFF. For the CDR3, the DNA is TGTGCCAGCAGTTTAGGTCGGGACGATGAGCAGTTCTTC.